The rows below give T cell receptor beta chains drawn from one sample of a study of cytomegalovirus exposure and HLA in healthy donors. Clones were sequenced by immunoSEQ multiplex PCR, and TCRdb holds only the in-frame ones, with some missing. The sample holds approximately 51,000 clones; about 72% are singletons and the top ten take approximately 6.8%. Sequenced input: PBMCs. Receptors were obtained from a young man in good health and CMV-seronegative. Each CDR3 is given with its conserved first and last residue. D genes are given only for firm matches. The listing skips clone size in some rows; elsewhere it reads once, few, many or a size class.

J gene,clone size,D gene,V gene,CDR3 DNA,CDR3 protein
TRBJ2-2,NA,TRBD1,TRBV19,TGTGCCAGTAGGATCAGGGGACAGGGTAACACCGGGGAGCTGTTTTTT,CASRIRGQGNTGELFF
TRBJ2-1,NA,TRBD2,TRBV10-1,TGCGCCAGCAGTGAGACACTAGCGGAGAGCTACAATGAGCAGTTCTTC,CASSETLAESYNEQFF
TRBJ2-7,NA,TRBD2,TRBV10-3,TGTGCCATCAGTGGGGAGGGCCCCTACGAGCAGTACTTC,CAISGEGPYEQYF
TRBJ2-3,NA,TRBD2,TRBV27,TGTGCCAGCAGTTTATCTGAGCGGGAGGGTCTTGATACGCAGTATTTT,CASSLSEREGLDTQYF
TRBJ1-2,NA,NA,TRBV10-3,TGTGCCATCGCGGGGGGATCTAACTATGGCTACACCTTC,CAIAGGSNYGYTF
TRBJ2-2,NA,TRBD2,TRBV29-1,TGCAGCGTTGAAGAGGGGGGGAGGGTCACCGGGGAGCTGTTTTTT,CSVEEGGRVTGELFF
TRBJ2-3,NA,TRBD1,TRBV10-3,TGTGCCATCAGTGAGACCCGGACAGGGACGGGTGCGAGCACAGATACGCAGTATTTT,CAISETRTGTGASTDTQYF
TRBJ2-5,few,TRBD1,TRBV27,TGTGCCAGCAGTTTCCTGAATTCCGACAGGGGTACGGGGGAGACCCAGTACTTC,CASSFLNSDRGTGETQYF
TRBJ1-1,NA,TRBD1,TRBV7-8,TGTGCCAGCAGTGGACAGGTGAACACTGAAGCTTTCTTT,CASSGQVNTEAFF
TRBJ1-2,NA,TRBD1,TRBV19,TGTGCCAGTAGTACCGGGACAGGGATCTATGGCTACACCTTC,CASSTGTGIYGYTF
TRBJ2-1,NA,NA,TRBV6-1,TGTGCCAGCAGTGATTGGCAGGGCGGTGAGCAGTTCTTC,CASSDWQGGEQFF
TRBJ2-5,few,NA,TRBV30,TGTGCCTGGAGTGTACAGGGTGGGGAGACCCAGTACTTC,CAWSVQGGETQYF
TRBJ1-1,NA,NA,TRBV2,TGTGCCAGCAGTTCCGGGGGAATGAACACTGAAGCTTTCTTT,CASSSGGMNTEAFF
TRBJ1-2,NA,NA,TRBV7-9,TGTGCCAGCAGCTTAGGGAATCGGAGTAACTATGGCTACACCTTC,CASSLGNRSNYGYTF
TRBJ2-2,NA,TRBD1,TRBV4-1,TGCGCCAGCAGCCTGGCGAGCAAATGGGACAGACCCAATAACACCGGGGAGCTGTTTTTT,CASSLASKWDRPNNTGELFF
TRBJ2-7,NA,TRBD2,TRBV7-8,TGTGCCAGCAGCGTTAGCGGGAGCTTCTACGAGCAGTACTTC,CASSVSGSFYEQYF
TRBJ2-1,NA,NA,TRBV2,TGTGCCAGCAGCGTCAGGGTCCCTTACAATGAGCAGTTCTTC,CASSVRVPYNEQFF
TRBJ1-2,NA,NA,TRBV7-9,TGTGCCAGCAGCCTGGTAGAGGGTGATGGCTACACCTTC,CASSLVEGDGYTF
TRBJ2-1,NA,TRBD1,TRBV2,TGTGCCTACTGGACAGGCAGCTCCTACAATGAGCAGTTCTTC,CAYWTGSSYNEQFF
TRBJ2-1,NA,NA,TRBV6-6,TGTGCCAGCAGTCAGACGACAAGCTCCTACAATGAGCAGTTCTTC,CASSQTTSSYNEQFF
TRBJ2-5,NA,TRBD2,TRBV19,TGTGCCAGTAGTGCGACTAGCGGGAGAGGAGAGACCCAGTACTTC,CASSATSGRGETQYF
TRBJ2-3,few,TRBD2,TRBV30,TGTGCCTGGGGAGGGACTAGTCAAGATACGCAGTATTTT,CAWGGTSQDTQYF
TRBJ2-1,few,NA,TRBV5-4,TGTGCCAGCAGCTTTATTAGCCCTTCCAATGAGCAGTTCTTC,CASSFISPSNEQFF
TRBJ2-7,few,TRBD2,TRBV2,TGTGCCAGCAGTGAAGTGGGGCGGGAGTTATTCTCCTACGAGCAGTACTTC,CASSEVGRELFSYEQYF
TRBJ2-7,NA,TRBD1,TRBV7-7,TGTGCCAGCAGCCCGGGACAGGGGGTTGGTTACGAGCAGTACTTC,CASSPGQGVGYEQYF
TRBJ1-5,NA,TRBD1,TRBV2,TGTGCCAGCAGTCAACTAAAGGTACAGGGGGCCCAGCATTTT,CASSQLKVQGAQHF
TRBJ1-1,NA,NA,TRBV25-1,TGTGCCAGCAGTGAATATGGGACATACACTGAAGCTTTCTTT,CASSEYGTYTEAFF
TRBJ2-4,few,TRBD1,TRBV5-1,TGCGCCAGCAGCTACCGGACAGGGAAAGGTGTAGCCAAAAACATTCAGTACTTC,CASSYRTGKGVAKNIQYF
TRBJ2-1,NA,NA,TRBV5-4,TGTGCCAGCAGCTTGCTCAATGAGCAGTTCTTC,CASSLLNEQFF
TRBJ2-1,NA,NA,TRBV5-1,TGCGCCAGCAGTTCGAGGGAGTATGGCTACAATGAGCAGTTCTTC,CASSSREYGYNEQFF
TRBJ1-2,NA,NA,TRBV7-9,TGTGCCAGCAGCGATGGACAGCTTATCTTATATGGCTACACCTTC,CASSDGQLILYGYTF
TRBJ2-7,NA,TRBD1,TRBV25-1,TGTGCCAGCAGTGATTTCTCAGGACAGGGGGACGAGCAGTACTTC,CASSDFSGQGDEQYF
TRBJ2-3,NA,TRBD1,TRBV6-5,TGTGCCAGCAGGAGAGGACAGGGCACAGATACGCAGTATTTT,CASRRGQGTDTQYF
TRBJ2-7,NA,TRBD1,TRBV2,TGTGCCAGCAGTGAATTAGGACAGGGGGTCTACGAGCAGTACTTC,CASSELGQGVYEQYF
TRBJ1-2,few,TRBD1,TRBV5-8,TGTGCCAGCAGCTGGGGGGACAGAAATTATGGCTACACCTTC,CASSWGDRNYGYTF
TRBJ1-5,NA,TRBD1,TRBV5-6,TGTGCCAGCAGCTTCACAGGGGGAGATAGCAATCAGCCCCAGCATTTT,CASSFTGGDSNQPQHF
TRBJ2-5,NA,NA,TRBV21-1,TGTGCCAGCAGCAAAAGTCTACGGCTAGCGGGTTTAGAGACCCAGTACTTC,CASSKSLRLAGLETQYF
TRBJ2-3,NA,TRBD2,TRBV11-2,TGTGCCAGCAGCTTAGGGTGGGCTAGCGGTCCCACAGATACGCAGTATTTT,CASSLGWASGPTDTQYF
TRBJ2-5,few,TRBD1,TRBV6-1,TGTGCCAGCAGGAAAGCGGACAGGTTCCAAGAGACCCAGTACTTC,CASRKADRFQETQYF
TRBJ1-2,NA,TRBD1,TRBV14,TGTGCCAGCAGCCAAGACAGGGGGCTTTATGGCTACACCTTC,CASSQDRGLYGYTF
TRBJ2-3,NA,NA,TRBV19,TGTGCCAGTAGTAGAGACGGAGATACGCAGTATTTT,CASSRDGDTQYF
TRBJ2-7,NA,TRBD1,TRBV4-1,TGCGCCAGCAGCCAAGATCCCACCGGGACAGGAACCTACGAGCAGTACTTC,CASSQDPTGTGTYEQYF
TRBJ2-2,NA,TRBD2,TRBV9,TGTGCCAGCAGCCCCTCTAGCGGGAGTTCCGGGGAGCTGTTTTTT,CASSPSSGSSGELFF
TRBJ2-7,NA,TRBD2,TRBV19,TGTGCCAGTAGTCCCCCGGGTAGGCGGGAGGCAACCTACGAGCAGTACTTC,CASSPPGRREATYEQYF
TRBJ2-5,NA,TRBD1,TRBV7-6,TGTGCCAGCAGCCGACAGGGGCCCCAAGAGACCCAGTACTTC,CASSRQGPQETQYF
TRBJ2-1,NA,NA,TRBV29-1,TGCAGCGTTGGACAGTTCCATGAGCAGTTCTTC,CSVGQFHEQFF
TRBJ1-2,NA,TRBD1,TRBV5-1,TGCGCCAGCAGCCCCTATTGGGACAGGGACTATGGCTACACCTTC,CASSPYWDRDYGYTF
TRBJ2-7,NA,NA,TRBV5-6,TGTGCCAGCAGAGTACTACGGCACAGGGCGGGTTCCTACGAGCAGTACTTC,CASRVLRHRAGSYEQYF
TRBJ1-1,once,NA,TRBV5-6,TGTGCCAGCAGCTTGGCGGGGGTTCCTATGAACACTGAAGCTTTCTTT,CASSLAGVPMNTEAFF
TRBJ2-7,NA,NA,TRBV4-1,TGCGCCAGCAGCCAAACAGGGACCCCTGGGTGGGAGCAGTACTTC,CASSQTGTPGWEQYF
TRBJ2-1,NA,TRBD1,TRBV6-5,TGTGCCAGCAGCTACGGACAGGGGTCGTGGGATGAGCAGTTCTTC,CASSYGQGSWDEQFF
TRBJ2-3,NA,NA,TRBV7-9,TGTGCCAGCAGCCAACCCACCCGGTCCCTCCTGACAGGCACAGATACGCAGTATTTT,CASSQPTRSLLTGTDTQYF
TRBJ2-2,NA,TRBD2,TRBV27,TGTGCCAGCAGTTTCCTAGCGGGAGTACGTGGGGAGCTGTTTTTT,CASSFLAGVRGELFF
TRBJ2-7,NA,TRBD2,TRBV7-2,TGTGCCAGCAGCTTAGTTGGCCTAGCGGGAGGGCGGGAGCAGTACTTC,CASSLVGLAGGREQYF
TRBJ2-1,NA,TRBD2,TRBV7-9,TGTGCCAGCGTGGGAGGGAGGGCCGTTGAGCAGTTCTTC,CASVGGRAVEQFF
TRBJ1-3,NA,TRBD1,TRBV10-3,TGTGCCATCAGTGAGTACCCCGGACAGGGGTACTCTGGAAACACCATATATTTT,CAISEYPGQGYSGNTIYF
TRBJ2-1,NA,NA,TRBV5-1,TGCGCCAGCAGCCCAATGGCCCAGAACCTGTACAATGAGCAGTTCTTC,CASSPMAQNLYNEQFF